This TCR beta chain comes out of a study of CD8 T cells in Susac syndrome. Study as a whole: When blood was drawn, the patients with Susac syndrome were therapy-naive, on corticosteroids, or on intravenous immunoglobulin alone. Study-level results: Only a relatively small number of individuals were included in the TCR sequencing and HLA analysis. CD8+ clonal expansion in Susac peaked in TEMRA cells and active patients.

Reverse transcription of about 0.45 to 1 ug RNA used random hexamers. An immunoSEQ multiplex PCR amplified TCR beta CDR3 over 54 Vbeta and 13 Jbeta. MiXCR, applied by TCRdb to the immunoSEQ multiplex PCR reads, yields one record per CDR3 protein. The data contain tens of thousands of distinct CDR3 sequences, approximately 95% of them singletons. Trimming stripped 2 bases from V and 4 bases from J, with 20 bases between. This CDR3 spans 16 amino acids. CDR1 is DFQATT and CDR2 is SNEGSKA in the germline V gene (reference sequence). Comment on this clonotype: What it binds is unknown.

The source of this sequence is a human donor with Susac syndrome. Sequencing was carried out using CD8+ T cells from PBMCs. The V gene is TRBV20-1, the J gene TRBJ2-5; D may be TRBD1 (5 bases). Written as DNA, the CDR3 is TGCAGTGCTAGAAGGGGTAGAACTTTAGCCGGAGAGACCCAGTACTTC. It is translated as CSARRGRTLAGETQYF.